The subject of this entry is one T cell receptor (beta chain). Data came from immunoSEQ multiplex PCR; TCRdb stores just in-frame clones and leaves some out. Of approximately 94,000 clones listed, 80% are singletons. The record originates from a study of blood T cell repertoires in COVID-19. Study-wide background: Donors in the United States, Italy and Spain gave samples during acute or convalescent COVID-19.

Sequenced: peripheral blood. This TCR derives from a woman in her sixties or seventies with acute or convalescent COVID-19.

CDR3 protein: CASSIPGLAGGHNEQFF. The CDR3 DNA is TGTGCCAGTAGTATCCCCGGACTAGCGGGGGGCCACAATGAGCAGTTCTTC. The chain joins TRBV19 to TRBJ2-1; TRBD2 matches at 14 bases. The CDR3 spans 17 residues. Germline loops: CDR1 LNHDA, CDR2 SQIVND (reference sequence). Trimming cost V 3 bases and J 5 bases; bases outside gene matches: 6.